The 2 T cell receptor beta chains in this list originate from one sample, sequenced in a study of blood T cell repertoires in COVID-19. TCRdb keeps only in-frame clones here, not all; method: immunoSEQ multiplex PCR. The sample holds about 160,000 clones, 80% to 90% seen once. Material: peripheral blood. These receptors all come from a woman aged 65 to 85 with COVID-19, enrolled during active disease.

This clone was picked up a small number of times. The rearrangement links TRBV6-2 or TRBV6-3 to TRBJ1-1, with 8 bases identical to TRBD1. Germline V gives CDR1 MNHEY, CDR2 SVGEGT. With V trimmed by 5 bases and J by 4 bases, 9 bases remained unmatched. The CDR3 consists of 15 residues. Written as DNA, the CDR3 is TGTGCCAGCAGTACCCCCCACAGGGGGGGCACTGAAGCTTTCTTT. Translating gives CASSTPHRGGTEAFF.

V usage is TRBV25-1 and J usage is TRBJ2-5, with 7 bases fitting TRBD1. V lost 6 bases, J lost 1 base, and 8 bases stayed unmatched. Germline V gene data show CDR1 as MGHDK and CDR2 as SYGVNS. The CDR3 is 15 amino acids. CDR3 in DNA: TGTGCCAGCAGCACCGCTAGGGGGCCCCAAGAGACCCAGTACTTC. This codes for CASSTARGPQETQYF.